Reported below is one T cell receptor beta chain. Its antigen remains unidentified. These data belong to a study of human T cells and chemical hapten exposure. About the study: Per-sample TCR yields varied mainly from small pooled library volume differences. Overall study findings and caveats: Sensitizing with DPC caused no change in TCRs above 1 in 1000 frequency.

The library tagged individual cDNA molecules with unique molecular identifiers. TCRdb reprocessed the RACE reads via MiXCR and lists one record per CDR3 protein. The sample shows 70,000 to 85,000 distinct CDR3 sequences, over 8.5% of them seen only once. The time point here: healthy volunteer bleed at 6 weeks. Unfractionated whole blood was the source from which total RNA was extracted. Between the trimmed V and J ends, which lost 0 bases and 6 bases, there was a span of 13 bases. Germline assignment: CDR1 SGHNT and CDR2 YYREEE (reference sequence). This CDR3 comprises 15 residues. The clonotype comes from a male donor in good health. Some clones in this sample may be carry-over from other donors' samples. The chain is built from TRBV5-4 and TRBJ1-5; tentatively, D is TRBD1 (5 bases). What was sequenced was whole blood. CDR3 sequence: CASSLDGGGGQPQHF. The CDR3 DNA follows: TGTGCCAGCAGCTTGGATGGGGGAGGTGGTCAGCCCCAGCATTTT.